This T cell receptor (beta chain) derives from a study of stem cell transplantation in POMP-related autoinflammatory disease. Study-wide context: DNA chimerism showed 100% graft donor engraftment of neutrophils and platelets through one year. The study, taken as a whole, reports: Fewer unique TRB V-J gene pairings were identified in patients with PRAID.

The V gene end was trimmed by 0 bases and the J gene end by 8 bases; junction bases not matched to a gene: 7. The CDR3 totals 16 residues. CDR1 and CDR2 from the germline V gene are SGHDN and FVKESK. On this clone: The antigen remains unidentified.

Assay: immunoSEQ multiplex PCR; the TCRdb copy retains only in-frame clones and omits some. The sample lists some 4,900 clones; 92% were seen once. PRAID combined immunodeficiency and autoinflammation. This chain links TRBV14 with TRBJ2-1, with 10 bases fitting TRBD2. The receptor's source is a human patient with POMP-related autoinflammation and immune dysregulation (PRAID). The graft donor may have given rise to some T cells. The specimen comprised CD8+ T cells from PBMCs, sampled after stem cell transplantation. The CDR3 is CASSQDGLAGVDEQFF. DNA for the CDR3: TGTGCCAGCAGCCAAGATGGGCTAGCGGGGGTAGATGAGCAGTTCTTC.